The rows below give T cell receptor beta chains drawn from one sample of a study of identical twins. TCRdb reanalysed the 5' RACE reads using MiXCR and keeps one entry per CDR3 protein. The sample shows approximately 670,000 distinct CDR3 sequences, approximately 6% of them seen only once. Sequencing input: naive T cells sorted from blood. Receptor source: a young man in good health. Each CDR3 is given with its conserved first and last residue. The order of the fields is clone size, J gene, CDR3 length, V gene, D gene, CDR3 protein, CDR3 DNA. A D gene is named only where the DNA matches it firmly. Clone size is not always given. Where it is, it says once, few, many or a class for expanded clones.

clone size: NA; J gene: TRBJ1-5; CDR3 length: 14; V gene: TRBV3-1; D gene: NA; CDR3 protein: CASSPLMSNQPQHF; CDR3 DNA: TGTGCCAGCAGCCCCTTAATGAGCAATCAGCCCCAGCATTTT
clone size: many; J gene: TRBJ2-3; CDR3 length: 13; V gene: TRBV20-1; D gene: TRBD2; CDR3 protein: CSARRTSMDTQYF; CDR3 DNA: TGCAGTGCTAGAAGGACTAGTATGGATACGCAGTATTTT
clone size: many; J gene: TRBJ2-1; CDR3 length: 16; V gene: TRBV11-3; D gene: NA; CDR3 protein: CASSLDGGSSYNEQFF; CDR3 DNA: TGTGCCAGCAGCTTAGACGGGGGTAGCTCCTACAATGAGCAGTTCTTC
clone size: many; J gene: TRBJ1-1; CDR3 length: 14; V gene: TRBV5-1; D gene: NA; CDR3 protein: CASSPGLLNTEAFF; CDR3 DNA: TGCGCCAGCAGCCCCGGACTGTTAAACACTGAAGCTTTCTTT
clone size: few; J gene: TRBJ2-7; CDR3 length: 13; V gene: TRBV11-2; D gene: NA; CDR3 protein: CASRTVAALEQYF; CDR3 DNA: TGTGCCAGCAGAACTGTAGCGGCCCTAGAGCAGTACTTC
clone size: NA; J gene: TRBJ1-1; CDR3 length: 13; V gene: TRBV18; D gene: NA; CDR3 protein: CASSPPAGTEAFF; CDR3 DNA: TGTGCCAGCTCACCACCGGCAGGGACTGAAGCTTTCTTT
clone size: many; J gene: TRBJ2-1; CDR3 length: 14; V gene: TRBV10-3; D gene: TRBD2; CDR3 protein: CAISVPSGNNEQFF; CDR3 DNA: TGTGCCATCAGTGTGCCTAGCGGTAACAATGAGCAGTTCTTC
clone size: many; J gene: TRBJ2-1; CDR3 length: 15; V gene: TRBV12-3/TRBV12-4; D gene: NA; CDR3 protein: CASRYGRSSYNEQFF; CDR3 DNA: TGTGCCAGCAGATATGGACGGAGCTCCTACAATGAGCAGTTCTTC
clone size: few; J gene: TRBJ2-3; CDR3 length: 15; V gene: TRBV30; D gene: NA; CDR3 protein: CAWSIGVHSTDTQYF; CDR3 DNA: TGTGCCTGGAGTATCGGAGTACATAGCACAGATACGCAGTATTTT
clone size: NA; J gene: TRBJ2-3; CDR3 length: 20; V gene: TRBV6-2/TRBV6-3; D gene: TRBD2; CDR3 protein: CASSYSYRLAGVMGTDTQYF; CDR3 DNA: TGTGCCAGCAGTTACTCGTACAGGCTAGCGGGAGTGATGGGGACAGATACGCAGTATTTT
clone size: few; J gene: TRBJ1-5; CDR3 length: 13; V gene: TRBV20-1; D gene: NA; CDR3 protein: CSARVVPNQPQHF; CDR3 DNA: TGCAGTGCTAGAGTAGTGCCGAATCAGCCCCAGCATTTT
clone size: few; J gene: TRBJ2-2; CDR3 length: 16; V gene: TRBV5-1; D gene: TRBD1; CDR3 protein: CASTLMSRGHTGELFF; CDR3 DNA: TGCGCCAGCACCTTGATGTCCAGGGGGCACACCGGGGAGCTGTTTTTT
clone size: many; J gene: TRBJ1-3; CDR3 length: 15; V gene: TRBV5-1; D gene: NA; CDR3 protein: CASSLDSGLGNTIYF; CDR3 DNA: TGCGCCAGCAGCTTGGATTCAGGGCTTGGAAACACCATATATTTT
clone size: many; J gene: TRBJ2-3; CDR3 length: 12; V gene: TRBV20-1; D gene: NA; CDR3 protein: CSARGTSDTQYF; CDR3 DNA: TGCAGTGCTAGAGGCACCTCAGATACGCAGTATTTT
clone size: many; J gene: TRBJ2-3; CDR3 length: 19; V gene: TRBV11-1; D gene: TRBD1; CDR3 protein: CASSPRTIRQGTSTDTQYF; CDR3 DNA: TGTGCCAGCAGCCCACGCACCATAAGACAGGGAACTAGCACAGATACGCAGTATTTT
clone size: NA; J gene: TRBJ2-3; CDR3 length: 16; V gene: TRBV2; D gene: TRBD2; CDR3 protein: CASSDRGRESTDTQYF; CDR3 DNA: TGTGCCAGCAGTGATCGCGGGAGGGAGAGCACAGATACGCAGTATTTT
clone size: many; J gene: TRBJ2-1; CDR3 length: 15; V gene: TRBV7-2; D gene: NA; CDR3 protein: CASSFRVGAYNEQFF; CDR3 DNA: TGTGCCAGCAGCTTCCGGGTAGGGGCCTACAATGAGCAGTTCTTC
clone size: NA; J gene: TRBJ2-1; CDR3 length: 17; V gene: TRBV5-6; D gene: TRBD2; CDR3 protein: CASSPGSSGRGYNEQFF; CDR3 DNA: TGTGCCAGCAGCCCGGGGTCTAGCGGGAGAGGCTACAATGAGCAGTTCTTC
clone size: NA; J gene: TRBJ1-3; CDR3 length: 13; V gene: TRBV7-6; D gene: TRBD1; CDR3 protein: CASSRGQVDTIYF; CDR3 DNA: TGTGCCAGCAGCCGGGGACAGGTGGACACCATATATTTT
clone size: NA; J gene: TRBJ2-7; CDR3 length: 15; V gene: TRBV4-3; D gene: NA; CDR3 protein: CASSQDRVGGYEQYF; CDR3 DNA: TGCGCCAGCAGCCAAGACAGGGTAGGGGGGTACGAGCAGTACTTC
clone size: many; J gene: TRBJ1-1; CDR3 length: 13; V gene: TRBV29-1; D gene: TRBD1; CDR3 protein: CSAWTGQNTEAFF; CDR3 DNA: TGCAGCGCCTGGACAGGGCAGAACACTGAAGCTTTCTTT
clone size: many; J gene: TRBJ2-1; CDR3 length: 16; V gene: TRBV6-2/TRBV6-3; D gene: TRBD2; CDR3 protein: CASIPSGAGGYNEQFF; CDR3 DNA: TGTGCCAGCATCCCCAGCGGAGCGGGAGGGTACAATGAGCAGTTCTTC
clone size: NA; J gene: TRBJ1-5; CDR3 length: 13; V gene: TRBV7-8; D gene: NA; CDR3 protein: CASSFARHQPQHF; CDR3 DNA: TGTGCCAGCAGCTTCGCTCGGCATCAGCCCCAGCATTTT
clone size: many; J gene: TRBJ2-7; CDR3 length: 13; V gene: TRBV29-1; D gene: NA; CDR3 protein: CSVKPDTYYEQYF; CDR3 DNA: TGCAGCGTTAAGCCGGACACATACTACGAGCAGTACTTC
clone size: many; J gene: TRBJ2-7; CDR3 length: 14; V gene: TRBV29-1; D gene: NA; CDR3 protein: CSVARDSVSYEQYF; CDR3 DNA: TGCAGCGTTGCAAGAGACAGCGTATCCTACGAGCAGTACTTC
clone size: many; J gene: TRBJ2-1; CDR3 length: 11; V gene: TRBV10-3; D gene: NA; CDR3 protein: CAISDGGEQFF; CDR3 DNA: TGTGCCATCAGTGACGGCGGCGAGCAGTTCTTC
clone size: many; J gene: TRBJ2-2; CDR3 length: 14; V gene: TRBV20-1; D gene: NA; CDR3 protein: CSAARDLNTGELFF; CDR3 DNA: TGCAGTGCTGCCCGGGACTTGAACACCGGGGAGCTGTTTTTT
clone size: few; J gene: TRBJ2-5; CDR3 length: 16; V gene: TRBV7-8; D gene: NA; CDR3 protein: CASSLARGPPKRTQYF; CDR3 DNA: TGTGCCAGCAGCTTGGCCCGCGGACCGCCAAAAAGGACCCAGTACTTC
clone size: many; J gene: TRBJ2-1; CDR3 length: 13; V gene: TRBV20-1; D gene: TRBD2; CDR3 protein: CSAPGDYYNEQFF; CDR3 DNA: TGCAGTGCCCCCGGGGACTACTACAATGAGCAGTTCTTC
clone size: NA; J gene: TRBJ1-1; CDR3 length: 15; V gene: TRBV5-1; D gene: NA; CDR3 protein: CASSLHGGARTEAFF; CDR3 DNA: TGCGCCAGCAGCTTGCACGGGGGGGCTCGGACTGAAGCTTTCTTT
clone size: NA; J gene: TRBJ1-6; CDR3 length: 15; V gene: TRBV20-1; D gene: NA; CDR3 protein: CSARKGTEWGSPLHF; CDR3 DNA: TGCAGTGCTAGAAAGGGGACGGAGTGGGGTTCACCCCTCCACTTT
clone size: few; J gene: TRBJ2-1; CDR3 length: 18; V gene: TRBV5-6; D gene: NA; CDR3 protein: CASSLGSSGGRSYNEQFF; CDR3 DNA: TGTGCCAGCAGCTTGGGTTCCTCTGGGGGGCGGTCCTACAATGAGCAGTTCTTC
clone size: many; J gene: TRBJ1-1; CDR3 length: 13; V gene: TRBV4-1; D gene: NA; CDR3 protein: CASSQGHPAEAFF; CDR3 DNA: TGCGCCAGCAGCCAAGGCCACCCTGCCGAAGCTTTCTTT
clone size: many; J gene: TRBJ2-1; CDR3 length: 16; V gene: TRBV15; D gene: TRBD2; CDR3 protein: CATSRDPSGSGNEQFF; CDR3 DNA: TGTGCCACCAGCAGAGACCCTAGCGGGAGTGGCAATGAGCAGTTCTTC
clone size: few; J gene: TRBJ2-1; CDR3 length: 15; V gene: TRBV7-2; D gene: NA; CDR3 protein: CASSLGQSNHNEQFF; CDR3 DNA: TGTGCCAGCAGCTTAGGACAGAGCAACCACAATGAGCAGTTCTTC
clone size: few; J gene: TRBJ2-1; CDR3 length: 13; V gene: TRBV20-1; D gene: NA; CDR3 protein: CSAIWRSYNEQFF; CDR3 DNA: TGCAGTGCCATATGGCGCTCCTACAATGAGCAGTTCTTC
clone size: many; J gene: TRBJ2-7; CDR3 length: 15; V gene: TRBV6-2/TRBV6-3; D gene: NA; CDR3 protein: CASRITGTRIGEQYF; CDR3 DNA: TGTGCCAGCAGGATAACCGGGACGCGAATCGGGGAGCAGTACTTC
clone size: NA; J gene: TRBJ2-2; CDR3 length: 20; V gene: TRBV5-1; D gene: TRBD2; CDR3 protein: CASSSRAPGLAGQNTGELFF; CDR3 DNA: TGCGCCAGCAGCTCCCGGGCCCCGGGACTAGCGGGACAAAACACCGGGGAGCTGTTTTTT
clone size: NA; J gene: TRBJ1-6; CDR3 length: 17; V gene: TRBV5-1; D gene: TRBD1; CDR3 protein: CASSTGQGASGGSPLHF; CDR3 DNA: TGCGCCAGCAGCACTGGACAGGGGGCAAGTGGTGGTTCACCCCTCCACTTT
clone size: many; J gene: TRBJ2-7; CDR3 length: 14; V gene: TRBV20-1; D gene: NA; CDR3 protein: CSANSPTKTYEQYF; CDR3 DNA: TGCAGTGCTAACTCTCCTACCAAAACCTACGAGCAGTACTTC
clone size: few; J gene: TRBJ1-3; CDR3 length: 13; V gene: TRBV30; D gene: NA; CDR3 protein: CAWSVSSGNTIYF; CDR3 DNA: TGTGCCTGGAGTGTAAGTTCTGGAAACACCATATATTTT
clone size: NA; J gene: TRBJ1-4; CDR3 length: 13; V gene: TRBV2; D gene: NA; CDR3 protein: CASSPQSDEKLFF; CDR3 DNA: TGTGCCAGCAGTCCCCAGTCCGACGAAAAACTGTTTTTT
clone size: few; J gene: TRBJ2-7; CDR3 length: 16; V gene: TRBV21-1; D gene: NA; CDR3 protein: CASSNGREGRGYEQYF; CDR3 DNA: TGTGCCAGCAGCAATGGGCGGGAGGGTCGAGGCTACGAGCAGTACTTC
clone size: many; J gene: TRBJ2-3; CDR3 length: 14; V gene: TRBV9; D gene: TRBD2; CDR3 protein: CASSAGLATDTQYF; CDR3 DNA: TGTGCCAGCAGCGCGGGACTAGCCACAGATACGCAGTATTTT
clone size: many; J gene: TRBJ1-1; CDR3 length: 13; V gene: TRBV20-1; D gene: TRBD1; CDR3 protein: CSARGDRETEAFF; CDR3 DNA: TGCAGTGCTAGAGGGGACAGGGAGACTGAAGCTTTCTTT
clone size: many; J gene: TRBJ2-2; CDR3 length: 17; V gene: TRBV4-2; D gene: NA; CDR3 protein: CASSQIVQGRNTGELFF; CDR3 DNA: TGTGCCAGCAGCCAAATAGTACAGGGAAGAAACACCGGGGAGCTGTTTTTT
clone size: NA; J gene: TRBJ2-3; CDR3 length: 14; V gene: TRBV30; D gene: NA; CDR3 protein: CAWLIYGHTDTQYF; CDR3 DNA: TGTGCCTGGTTGATCTACGGACACACAGATACGCAGTATTTT
clone size: many; J gene: TRBJ1-1; CDR3 length: 12; V gene: TRBV29-1; D gene: TRBD1; CDR3 protein: CSATTGSTEAFF; CDR3 DNA: TGCAGCGCCACGACAGGGAGCACTGAAGCTTTCTTT
clone size: many; J gene: TRBJ2-1; CDR3 length: 17; V gene: TRBV12-5; D gene: TRBD1; CDR3 protein: CASGSATGTGLANEQFF; CDR3 DNA: TGTGCTAGTGGTTCCGCCACCGGGACAGGGTTAGCCAATGAGCAGTTCTTC
clone size: many; J gene: TRBJ2-6; CDR3 length: 14; V gene: TRBV5-1; D gene: NA; CDR3 protein: CASKTGHGANVLTF; CDR3 DNA: TGCGCCAGCAAAACGGGACACGGGGCCAACGTCCTGACTTTC
clone size: many; J gene: TRBJ2-1; CDR3 length: 16; V gene: TRBV4-3; D gene: NA; CDR3 protein: CASSQDWGSVYNEQFF; CDR3 DNA: TGCGCCAGCAGCCAAGATTGGGGGAGTGTTTACAATGAGCAGTTCTTC